This T cell receptor beta chain stems from a study of T cell clones after liver transplantation (dated by TCRdb to about 2019). Looking at the study overall: The samples were obtained from ITN030ST, a randomized trial that attempted immunosuppression withdrawal within 2 years after liver transplantation. Donor-reactive T cell clones were identified by TCRbeta sequencing after a pre-transplant mixed lymphocyte reaction and then tracked in post-transplant blood. The studied cohort comprised 8 liver transplant recipients, 3 classified as tolerant and 5 as non-tolerant. Three of the eight recipients were HCV-positive; the others were transplanted for non-autoimmune, non-viral indications. Tolerance was defined as complete immunosuppression withdrawal for at least one year with no rise in liver enzymes beyond twice the upper limit of normal. Third party-reactive TCRbeta sequences were also identified from pre-transplant MLRs to serve as an antigen-independent comparator for donor-reactive sequences. Blood samples were collected pre-transplant, then pre-randomization ahead of withdrawal, and finally post-randomization once withdrawal had either been completed or failed. The subjects received no induction therapy and were kept on standard immunosuppression until randomization at 12-24 months post-transplant.

The junction shows trimming of 4 bases on V and 6 bases on J, plus 10 bases between the germline ends. The cysteine opens and the phenylalanine closes a CDR3 of 13 amino acids. The sequence is cut down to CDR3 DNA, 39 bases in frame from base 1. The CDR1 and CDR2 encoded by the germline V gene (reference sequence) are LNHDA and SQIVND. A note on this clone: Its binding antigen is unknown. Per-base quality was not reported, and no clone a single base away is much larger than it.

Broad study findings and their caveats: When repertoire turnover was taken into account, detection of donor-reactive sequences was significantly reduced in 7 of 8 subjects for CD4 and in 8 of 8 subjects for CD8. Low numbers of available donor cells limited the measurable donor-reactive repertoire in a couple of subjects. Donor-reactive sequences declined more than third party-reactive ones, suggesting partial antigen-specific deletion unrelated to withdrawal success. Circulating donor-reactive CD4 TCRbeta sequences fell significantly post-transplant in most of the 8 subjects, irrespective of tolerance or HCV status. Since no allograft tissue specimens were available, donor-reactive T cells may have migrated into the graft instead of being deleted. The conclusions were considered preliminary, being limited by small, heterogeneous patient numbers and non-standardized post-transplant time points.

Thawed unstimulated PBMCs were stained for CD3, CD4 and CD8 and FACS-sorted into CD3+CD4+ and CD3+CD8+ populations. Each of the 8 studied subjects was randomized to immunosuppression withdrawal. Genomic DNA was isolated with the Qiagen DNeasy Blood and Tissue Kit. Using immunoSEQ, frozen genomic DNA was subjected to high-throughput TCRbeta CDR3 sequencing, a process that included PCR amplification, mapping, bias correction and internal controls. Per the source publication's procedure: Only productive rearrangements were retained, with each unique TCRbeta sequence defined by its CDR3 nucleotide sequence together with its V and J gene. For classification of a sequence as donor-reactive, at least 5-fold expansion in CFSE-low cells relative to unstimulated pre-transplant cells and a frequency of at least 0.01% were required. Per-subject minimum frequency thresholds, based on the lowest-template unstimulated sample, ensured at least 90% detection power. Jensen-Shannon divergence between the top 1000 TCRbeta sequences post-transplant and pre-transplant was used to measure repertoire turnover. Changes in detection of donor-reactive sequences were tested with two-sided Fisher's exact tests. TCRdb obtained this table from immuneACCESS and retained in-frame rearrangements with V and J assigned. These tables miss some clones; where compared with another copy, unresolved V genes account for less than half of the shortfall, and the remainder is unexplained. That table furnishes V, J and clone size, whereas the DNA furnished D and trimming. The sample has some 80,000 clones on record, 80% to 85% of them singletons. The top ten hold about 0.52% of the sample.

This clonotype was sampled from a human patient who received a liver transplant. A transplant means some T cells may be of graft donor rather than patient origin. The sample consisted of CD4+ T cells from blood, taken 45 to 47 months after liver transplant. Recombination joined TRBV19 with TRBJ1-5, with TRBD1 tentatively as D gene (5 bases match). The CDR3: CASSTQGPQPQHF. The bases are TGTGCCAGTAGTACCCAGGGTCCTCAGCCCCAGCATTTT.